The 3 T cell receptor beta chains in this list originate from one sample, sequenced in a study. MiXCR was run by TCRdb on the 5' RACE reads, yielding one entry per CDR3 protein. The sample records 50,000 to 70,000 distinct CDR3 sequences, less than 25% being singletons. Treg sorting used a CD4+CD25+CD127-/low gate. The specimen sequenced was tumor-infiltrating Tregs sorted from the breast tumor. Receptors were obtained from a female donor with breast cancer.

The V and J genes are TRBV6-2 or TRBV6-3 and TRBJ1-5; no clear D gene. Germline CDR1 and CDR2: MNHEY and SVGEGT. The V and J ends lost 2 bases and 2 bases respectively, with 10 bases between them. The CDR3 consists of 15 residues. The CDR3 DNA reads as TGTGCCAGCAGTTACGAGGGTCGAGGCAATCAGCCCCAGCATTTT. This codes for CASSYEGRGNQPQHF.

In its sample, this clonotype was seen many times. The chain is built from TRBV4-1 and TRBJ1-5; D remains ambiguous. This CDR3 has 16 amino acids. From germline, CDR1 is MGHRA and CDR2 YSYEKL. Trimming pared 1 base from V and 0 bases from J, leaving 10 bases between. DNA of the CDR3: TGCGCCAGCAGCCAAGGGAGAGGGTATAGCAATCAGCCCCAGCATTTT. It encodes CASSQGRGYSNQPQHF.

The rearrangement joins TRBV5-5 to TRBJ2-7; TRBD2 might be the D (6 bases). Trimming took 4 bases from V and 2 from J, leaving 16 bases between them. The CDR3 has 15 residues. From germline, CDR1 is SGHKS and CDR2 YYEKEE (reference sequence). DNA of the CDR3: TGTGCCAGCAGCCTACGGACGGGGGACCCCTACGAGCAGTACTTC. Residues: CASSLRTGDPYEQYF.